Presented here are 17 T cell receptor beta chains from one specimen sequenced in a study of control samples from healthy donors and cancer patients. Using immunoSEQ multiplex PCR, the repertoire was profiled, and TCRdb retains in-frame clones only, with some absent. The sample has 65,000 to 85,000 clones; 89% are singletons. The sample was PBMCs. The receptor source for this set is a woman in her forties or fifties with colorectal cancer.

The chain couples TRBV5-1 to TRBJ2-7; D is perhaps TRBD2 (7 bases). V lost 0 bases and J 1 base, leaving 35 bases between the germline ends. The germline V gene encodes CDR1 SGHRS and CDR2 YFSETQ. This CDR3 is built from 23 residues. The CDR3: CASSLARGAGDYLNWSHSYEQYV. In nucleotides, the CDR3 is TGCGCCAGCAGCTTGGCCCGGGGGGCGGGGGACTACCTAAACTGGTCCCATTCCTACGAGCAGTACGTC.

This chain links TRBV3-1 (or the pseudogene TRBV3-2) with TRBJ2-5; no definite D call. V was trimmed by 4 bases and J by 2 bases, leaving 2 bases between them. CDR3 size: 11 residues. Germline-derived CDR1 and CDR2 are LGHDT and YNNKEL (reference sequence). CDR3 DNA: TGTGCCAGCAGCCCGCAAGAGACCCAGTACTTC. Translating it yields CASSPQETQYF.

This clone was seen a few times. The chain uses TRBV7-2 and TRBJ2-3; 8 bases match TRBD2. The CDR3 runs to 15 residues. Germline CDR1 and CDR2: SGHTA and FQGNSA. After removal of 2 bases from V and 5 bases from J, the junction contained 6 bases not matched to a gene. The CDR3 region has the DNA TGTGCCAGCAGCTTAACGGGGGGGCAATTAGATACGCAGTATTTT. Amino acid sequence: CASSLTGGQLDTQYF.

The chain couples TRBV6-5 to TRBJ2-3; tentative D call: TRBD1 (5 bases). Germline assignment: CDR1 MNHEY and CDR2 SVGAGI. With 9 bases removed from V and 2 bases from J, the gap between germline ends came to 18 bases. The length of the CDR3 is 15 residues. CDR3 coding DNA: TGTGCCAGTTCAAAACAGGTCCACCCCACAGATACGCAGTATTTT. Its protein is CASSKQVHPTDTQYF.

This clone was seen once. The rearrangement uses TRBV4-1 and TRBJ2-2; TRBD1 aligns across 10 bases. The CDR3 loop spans 18 amino acids. The germline CDR1 and CDR2 sequences are MGHRA and YSYEKL. The J segment lost 5 bases and the V segment lost 4 bases, leaving 13 bases of the junction unmatched. For the CDR3, the DNA is TGCGCCAGCAGCCGAGCCCCCATCGACAGGGGGCAAACCGGGGAGCTGTTTTTT. Amino acid sequence: CASSRAPIDRGQTGELFF.

Concerning this clone: This CDR3 is also generated by other DNA sequences in the sample. This chain joins TRBV5-1 and TRBJ2-5, with 14 bases that match TRBD2. This CDR3 has 16 amino acids. V dropped 2 bases and J dropped 1; count of bases not matched to a gene: 1. In germline, CDR1 is SGHRS, CDR2 YFSETQ. The CDR3: CASSLGLAGGQETQYF. The DNA for the CDR3 is TGCGCCAGCAGCTTAGGACTAGCGGGGGGCCAAGAGACCCAGTACTTC.

J is TRBJ2-3 and V is TRBV4-3; D possibly corresponds to TRBD2 (7 bases). The germline CDR1 and CDR2 sequences are LGHNA and YSLEER. Trimming stripped 1 base from V and 3 bases from J, with 11 bases between. The CDR3 totals 15 residues. The CDR3: CASSQARGGTDTQYF. The CDR3 nucleotides read TGCGCCAGCAGCCAAGCGAGGGGGGGGACAGATACGCAGTATTTT.

The rearrangement links TRBV2 to TRBJ1-5; D ambiguous. Trimming stripped 4 bases from V and 0 bases from J, with 4 bases between. This CDR3 comprises 13 residues. Germline V lookup: CDR1 SNHLY, CDR2 FYNNEI. In DNA, the CDR3 is TGTGCCAGCAGTGCGTATAGCAATCAGCCCCAGCATTTT. It specifies CASSAYSNQPQHF.

J is TRBJ1-1 and V is TRBV27; D is undetermined. Between the trimmed V and J ends, which lost 4 bases and 0 bases, there was a span of 6 bases. The germline gives CDR1 MNHEY, CDR2 SMNVEV (reference sequence). This CDR3 is built from 13 residues. The CDR3 DNA is TGTGCCAGCAGTTACGAGGTGAACACTGAAGCTTTCTTT. Translated, it gives CASSYEVNTEAFF.

The chain couples TRBV4-3 to TRBJ2-2; 7 bases line up with TRBD1. The germline CDR1 and CDR2 sequences are LGHNA and YSLEER. V lost 4 bases and J lost 2; bases outside the gene matches: 4. The CDR3 spans 15 residues. The CDR3 DNA reads TGCGCCAGCAGCCGCGACAGGGTTAACACCGGGGAGCTGTTTTTT. Translation: CASSRDRVNTGELFF.

The chain is built from TRBV5-5 and TRBJ1-1; 8 bases agree with TRBD1. Unmatched junction bases numbered 8, after V lost 4 bases and J lost 12 bases. The CDR3 contains 12 residues. Germline V gene sequence: CDR1 SGHKS, CDR2 YYEKEE (reference sequence). For the CDR3, the DNA is TGTGCCAGCAGCACCTGGACAGGGCGACCTTTCTTT. The encoded protein is CASSTWTGRPFF. Full variable domain (rest looked up from reference TRBV5-5 and TRBJ1-1): DAGVTQSPTHLIKTRGQQVTLRCSPISGHKSVSWYQQVLGQGPQFIFQYYEKEERGRGNFPDRFSARQFPNYSSELNVNALLLGDSALYLCASSTWTGRPFFGQGTRLTVV.

The CDR3 DNA follows: TGTGCCAGCAGACCTCGCCGGGGGTCCTACAATGAGCAGTTCTTC. As protein: CASRPRRGSYNEQFF. V usage is TRBV6-2 or TRBV6-3 and J usage is TRBJ2-1; TRBD2 might be the D (6 bases). V lost 6 bases and J 1 base, leaving 13 bases between the germline ends. This CDR3 contains 15 residues. The V gene's germline CDR1 is MNHEY and CDR2 SVGEGT.

The rearrangement links TRBV18 to TRBJ2-1; 7 bases match TRBD2. Germline-derived CDR1 and CDR2 are KGHSH and LQKENI. The length of the CDR3 is 12 residues. The V and J ends lost 6 bases and 10 bases, in that order; junction bases with no gene match: 6. Written as DNA, the CDR3 is TGTGCCAGCTCTGAGCGGGGTGAGGAGCAGTTCTTC. It translates to CASSERGEEQFF.

The chain links TRBV30 to TRBJ1-3, with unresolved D. This CDR3 contains 11 residues. Germline V CDR1 and CDR2: GTSNPN, SVGIG (reference sequence). Between the trimmed V and J ends, which lost 5 bases and 0 bases, there was a span of 2 bases. This chain's CDR3 is CAWPSGNTIYF. The CDR3 nucleotides are TGTGCCTGGCCCTCTGGAAACACCATATATTTT.

The chain has TRBV24-1 and TRBJ2-7; TRBD1 matches at 8 bases. V shed 4 bases, J shed 2 bases, and the junction held 12 bases outside the gene matches. CDR3 length: 17 residues. The germline V gene has CDR1 KGHDR and CDR2 SFDVKD. DNA of the CDR3: TGTGCCACCAGTGACCCCAAACAGGGGGTACCGACCTACGAGCAGTACGTC. It encodes CATSDPKQGVPTYEQYV.

The rearrangement joins TRBV7-8 to TRBJ1-6, with TRBD1 as a possible D gene (6 bases). The CDR3 sequence is 14 residues long. The germline V gene encodes CDR1 SGHVS and CDR2 FQNEAQ. V was trimmed by 1 base and J by 10 bases, leaving 11 bases between them. The CDR3 reads CASSLDRAGSPLHF. DNA for the CDR3: TGTGCCAGCAGCTTAGACAGGGCCGGATCACCCCTCCACTTT.

This sequence joins TRBV10-1 and TRBJ2-1; 8 bases map to TRBD1. The J segment lost 4 bases and the V segment lost 5 bases, leaving 4 bases of the junction unmatched. Per germline, CDR1 WNHNN and CDR2 SYGVQD (reference sequence). The CDR3 is made up of 14 amino acids. CDR3 sequence (DNA): TGCGCCAGCAGTACAGGGGGACCGTACAATGAGCAGTTCTTC. Amino acids: CASSTGGPYNEQFF.